Sequencing of this TCR beta chain was carried out in a study of T cells in Graves' hyperthyroidism and ophthalmopathy. RNA transcripts were the template for amplifying TCR beta CDR3 regions. HTBI primers were the set used in a first-round RT-PCR of the TCR CDR3. TCRdb re-derived calls from the multiplex PCR reads in MiXCR, one entry per CDR3 protein. The sample lists 550,000 to 700,000 distinct CDR3 sequences; 46% were seen once. Study-wide points: In validation, the model predicted ophthalmopathy. These predictions came a median roughly 6.5 months before onset. Classification by a 13 V-J model distinguished ophthalmopathy from stable hyperthyroidism. Clonotypes that were expanded in thyroid above 0.001 mostly appeared in blood too.

Note on this clonotype: Its antigen is unidentified.

The receptor comes from an adult woman with Graves' disease, either hyperthyroidism or ophthalmopathy (not recorded which). The sample taken for sequencing was peripheral blood or thyroid tissue (not recorded which).

CDR3 loop: CATSIRKQDTQYF. The CDR3 DNA reads TGTGCCACCTCGATCAGAAAACAGGATACGCAGTATTTT. The chain links TRBV10-3 to TRBJ2-3; D remains ambiguous. This CDR3 is 13 amino acids long. V shed 10 bases and J shed 6 bases, with 17 bases lying between them. The germline V gene encodes CDR1 ENHRY and CDR2 SYGVKD.